The T cell receptor (beta chain) described here comes from a study of T cells after yellow fever vaccination (dated 2019 in TCRdb). For the wider study: Libraries from fractions with low cell numbers were prepared with the SMART-Seq v4 Ultra Low Input RNA kit. To follow T-cell clones before and after both primary and booster YFV17D yellow fever vaccination, bulk TCR alpha and beta repertoires underwent longitudinal sequencing. Two healthy male donors, one aged 18 to 29 and one aged 30 to 40 years, made up the cohort. Bulk PBMC replicates and cell subsets were isolated from blood drawn at multiple timepoints before and after both primary and secondary immunization. The paper as a whole reports these results and caveats: A small fraction of clonotypes showed up in both the CD4 and CD8 compartments, probably as a result of convergent recombination. Only two donors were included in the study, so the extent to which the findings can be generalized is limited. Computational filtering was required because FACS-sorted repertoires could contain abundant contaminating clonotypes from the bulk population. After the booster, most clones that had expanded after primary vaccination were detected again (roughly 96% of CD4 and 88% of CD8), suggesting broad maintenance of memory. The secondary T-cell response was found to be weaker but faster than the primary response, with a peak reached on day 5 rather than on day 15.

The treatment or condition tag for this specimen amounts to: live attenuated yellow fever vaccine strain. A standard Ficoll-Paque protocol was used to isolate PBMCs from peripheral blood. Dynabeads CD4 and CD8 positive selection kits were used to isolate the CD4 and CD8 T-cell fractions. TriZol was used to extract RNA from bulk PBMCs, CD4 and CD8 fractions, and dextramer-positive and dextramer-negative fractions. Reading from cysteine to phenylalanine, the CDR3 counts 14 amino acids. Of the read, only the CDR3 DNA is kept; its 42 bases are in frame from base 1. Trimmed from V: 9 bases; trimmed from J: 8 bases; junction bases lacking a gene match: 9. Sequencer: Illumina NovaSeq 6000. Synthesis of TCR cDNA relied on 5'RACE template switching, a step that introduced a universal primer site along with unique molecular identifiers. cDNA synthesis was primed from both the TCR alpha and TCR beta constant segments. Library amplification used two PCR steps, and the second PCR step added sample barcodes and sequencing adapters. Sequencing of the libraries was done on either Illumina HiSeq 2500 (2x100 bp) or NovaSeq (2x150 bp). Regarding the original processing steps: Demultiplexing of reads and collapsing into UMI consensus sequences were performed with MIGEC, and V(D)J alignment was carried out with MiXCR. Vaccine-responding clonotypes were identified with edgeR using replicate PBMC samples, with FDR below 0.01 and a log2 fold change above 5 up to day 15 being required. Each bulk clonotype was labeled CD4 or CD8 based on which sequenced repertoire, CD4 or CD8, contained the clonotype at higher abundance. Starting from the raw public reads, TCRdb applied fastp trimming at Q25, assembled clones with MiXCR and retained in-frame beta chains. Here each entry gathers all rows of one CDR3 protein and keeps the most common genes and DNA. TCRdb, not the original authors, processed these V and J calls. The sample table contains 300,000 to 350,000 distinct CDR3 sequences; only one count was recorded for over 8.5% of them. The ten largest clones capture about 3% of the sample.

To note about this clonotype: Its antigen is not yet known. No clone much larger than this one lies a single base away; base qualities are absent.

Here the sequenced sample was CD4+ T cells sorted from PBMCs, taken 45 days after the yellow fever booster vaccination. This receptor was identified in a man in his late teens or twenties who received the YFV17D yellow fever vaccine. Here the chain combines TRBV12-3 or TRBV12-4 and TRBJ2-1, with 11 bases in between that match TRBD2. The CDR3 protein is CASKIAGGPDEQFF. The DNA reads TGTGCCAGTAAAATAGCGGGGGGGCCGGATGAGCAGTTCTTC.